The rows below give T cell receptor beta chains drawn from one sample of a study of identical twins. One entry per CDR3 protein results from TCRdb running MiXCR on the 5' RACE reads. The sample shows some 250,000 distinct CDR3 sequences, about 13% of them seen only once. The same data also went into a second study, on yellow fever vaccine responses in identical twins.

The sample comprised memory (CD45RO+) T cells sorted from blood. These TCRs come from a young woman in good health. Both conserved end residues are part of each CDR3. The order of the fields is J gene, V gene, clone size, CDR3 length, CDR3 protein. Size tells how often a clone was seen (once, few, many) or the class of an expanded clone, and some rows leave it out.

>TRBJ2-2|TRBV28|many|14
CATKQTGEAGELFF
>TRBJ2-1|TRBV5-1|few|15
CASSLGAGEGRGQFF
>TRBJ2-3|TRBV4-1|.|18
CASSQRGQGSVRTDTQYF
>TRBJ1-2|TRBV15|.|14
CATSNDRVEKSYTF
>TRBJ2-1|TRBV2|few|13
CASTLQGRNEQFF
>TRBJ2-7|TRBV7-2|.|12
CASSPLNYEQYF
>TRBJ2-3|TRBV11-2|few|16
CASSLGATGGTDTQYF
>TRBJ2-7|TRBV6-5|.|15
CASRHTRADPQVWYF
>TRBJ2-5|TRBV7-9|.|16
CASSLAGGVEGETQYF
>TRBJ2-3|TRBV6-2/TRBV6-3|few|17
CASNIAGSAGRSDTQYF
>TRBJ2-2|TRBV30|many|15
CAWSRTSGHTGELFF
>TRBJ2-6|TRBV28|.|18
CASSLGPGTFSGANVLTF
>TRBJ2-1|TRBV6-1|many|15
CASSPSPSGYNEQFF
>TRBJ2-5|TRBV18|few|14
CASSVTGTAETQYF
>TRBJ2-7|TRBV9|few|14
CASSVSLAGEEQYF
>TRBJ2-7|TRBV7-9|many|15
CASSPTTGRTHEQYF
>TRBJ2-7|TRBV20-1|.|12
CSARRTGYEQYF
>TRBJ2-3|TRBV28|many|14
CASSLRGRVGTQYF
>TRBJ2-1|TRBV2|few|14
CASSVRGQDNEQFF
>TRBJ2-6|TRBV6-2/TRBV6-3|.|20
CASRTSPGQGTHSGANVLTF
>TRBJ1-6|TRBV5-1|.|14
CASSLFGVGSPLHF
>TRBJ1-2|TRBV5-5|few|14
CASSLGPGVYGYTF
>TRBJ2-2|TRBV6-1|few|17
CASSQTPTDRVSGELFF
>TRBJ1-2|TRBV5-1|many|16
CASSFFGTGNNYGYTF
>TRBJ2-5|TRBV18|.|15
CASSPWTGRQETQYF